Here is one T cell receptor beta chain with its context. These data belong to a study of chemoradiotherapy in HPV16-positive cancers. The method was immunoSEQ multiplex PCR; TCRdb's version includes in-frame clones alone and lacks a portion of them. The profile shows several thousand clones, roughly 83% of them singletons. The CDR3 is made up of 15 amino acids. Trimming removed 0 bases at V and 4 bases at J, with 13 bases between. Germline loops: CDR1 SGHRS, CDR2 YFSETQ. The receptor was derived from a human donor with HPV-associated anogenital cancer. The gene calls are TRBV5-1 and TRBJ1-1; no definite D call. The source material was tumor tissue, sampled from a patient who underwent chemoradiotherapy. The CDR3 bases are TGCGCCAGCAGCTTGGCCAGTGGAAGGGTCACTGAAGCTTTCTTT. This codes for CASSLASGRVTEAFF. Filled out from reference TRBV5-1 and TRBJ1-1, the complete variable domain reads KAGVTQTPRYLIKTRGQQVTLSCSPISGHRSVSWYQQTPGQGLQFLFEYFSETQRNKGNFPGRFSGRQFSNSRSEMNVSTLELGDSALYLCASSLASGRVTEAFFGQGTRLTVV.